This T cell receptor beta chain came from a study of blood T cell repertoires in COVID-19. About the research overall: Samples came from the United States, Italy and Spain, spanning acute and convalescent COVID-19. The cDNA or gDNA used as material had been derived from T cells, B-cell-depleted T cells, or PBMCs.

In the study's own analysis: Counts of nucleated cells, estimated from reference gene primer amplification, were obtained. Assay used: immunoSEQ multiplex PCR; TCRdb lists only in-frame clones, some missing. V and J calls and clone size come straight from that table; D and trimming were deduced from the DNA. Of tens of thousands of clones detected, roughly 87% appear once; the ten largest clones hold 3% to 3.5%. CDR3 length: 14 amino acids. V was pared by 3 bases and J by 5 bases, with 14 bases between. Looked up from germline, CDR1 is SGHNT and CDR2 is YYREEE (reference sequence). This receptor was identified in a man in his fifties or sixties with active COVID-19. The rearrangement uses TRBV5-4 and TRBJ2-5; TRBD2 might be the D (6 bases). Material for sequencing was peripheral blood. CDR3 DNA: TGTGCCAGCAGCTCGGGCGGGGCGCGGGAGACCCAGTACTTC. It encodes CASSSGGARETQYF.